The rows below give T cell receptor beta chains drawn from one sample of a study of shared clonotypes between healthy human individuals. Only in-frame clones appear in the TCRdb table, and some are missing; sequencing was by immunoSEQ multiplex PCR. The table includes millions of clones, roughly 95% detected once. Sequences were obtained from naive CD4+ T cells sorted from blood. All receptors come from a man aged 18 to 29 in good health. The CDR3 runs from the conserved cysteine through the conserved F or W. D genes are given only for firm matches. Clone sizes are given selectively: once, few, many, or a class where the clone is expanded.

V	size	D	J	CDR3	DNA
TRBV29-1	.	TRBD1	TRBJ2-7	CSGSGQGREQYF	TGCAGCGGTTCGGGACAGGGGCGCGAGCAGTACTTC
TRBV19	.	TRBD1	TRBJ1-2	CASSDHRGGYGYTF	TGTGCCAGTAGCGACCACAGGGGTGGCTATGGCTACACCTTC
TRBV7-9	.	.	TRBJ1-2	CASSLAIRSYYGYTF	TGTGCCAGCAGCTTAGCGATACGCAGCTACTATGGCTACACCTTC
TRBV5-4	.	TRBD1	TRBJ1-2	CASSPGFSGGYGYTF	TGTGCCAGCAGCCCAGGATTTTCAGGGGGCTATGGCTACACCTTC
TRBV9	.	.	TRBJ2-7	CASSVAPSDYSYEQYF	TGTGCCAGCAGCGTGGCCCCTAGCGATTATTCCTACGAGCAGTACTTC
TRBV5-1	few	.	TRBJ1-2	CASSLDYGYTF	TGCGCCAGCAGCTTGGATTATGGCTACACCTTC
TRBV11-2	.	.	TRBJ1-3	CASSPEVRSGNTIYF	TGTGCCAGCAGCCCCGAGGTCCGCTCTGGAAACACCATATATTTT
TRBV19	.	TRBD1	TRBJ1-6	CASSIQGAGGSPLHF	TGTGCCAGTAGTATACAGGGGGCCGGGGGTTCACCCCTCCACTTT
TRBV7-2	few	TRBD1	TRBJ2-7	CASSWDSSYEQYF	TGTGCCAGCAGCTGGGACAGCTCCTACGAGCAGTACTTC
TRBV6-5	.	TRBD2	TRBJ2-5	CASSTPSGGQETQYF	TGTGCCAGCAGCACCCCTAGCGGGGGGCAGGAGACCCAGTACTTC
TRBV28	.	.	TRBJ1-2	CASSSSSLGYTF	TGTGCCAGCAGTTCCTCCTCCCTTGGCTACACCTTC
TRBV18	.	.	TRBJ2-4	CASGPENIQYF	TGTGCCAGCGGGCCGGAAAACATTCAGTACTTC
TRBV5-1	.	.	TRBJ1-4	CASSLIQDKNEKLFF	TGCGCCAGCAGCTTGATTCAGGATAAGAATGAAAAACTGTTTTTT
TRBV27	.	TRBD1	TRBJ2-7	CASSRDRGRVSDEQYF	TGTGCCAGCAGTAGGGACAGGGGGCGAGTGTCGGATGAGCAGTACTTC
TRBV7-2	.	.	TRBJ2-7	CASSSSAVRYEQYF	TGTGCCAGCAGCTCCTCAGCGGTCCGTTACGAGCAGTACTTC
TRBV27	.	TRBD1	TRBJ2-7	CASSVPDRLSYEQYF	TGTGCCAGCAGTGTACCGGACAGGCTCTCCTACGAGCAGTACTTC
TRBV28	.	TRBD2	TRBJ2-7	CASSNGGVGEQYF	TGTGCCAGCAGTAACGGGGGGGTAGGCGAGCAGTACTTC
TRBV7-9	.	.	TRBJ2-5	CASSSDIQETQYF	TGTGCCAGCAGCTCGGACATTCAAGAGACCCAGTACTTC
TRBV11-2	.	.	TRBJ2-3	CASSLDGTTTQYF	TGTGCCAGCAGCTTAGACGGGACGACCACGCAGTATTTT
TRBV5-1	.	TRBD2	TRBJ2-5	CASRGGHFRETQYF	TGCGCCAGCAGGGGAGGGCATTTTAGAGAGACCCAGTACTTC
TRBV30	few	TRBD1	TRBJ1-6	CAWSVQGNSPLHF	TGTGCCTGGAGTGTACAGGGGAATTCACCCCTCCACTTT
TRBV7-6	.	TRBD2	TRBJ2-7	CASSLGTSGSYEQYF	TGTGCCAGCAGCTTAGGGACTAGCGGTTCCTACGAGCAGTACTTC
TRBV19	.	.	TRBJ2-1	CASSIDPYNEQFF	TGTGCCAGTAGTATAGACCCTTACAATGAGCAGTTCTTC
TRBV6-5	.	TRBD1	TRBJ2-7	CASRMTGGAYEQYF	TGTGCCAGCAGGATGACAGGGGGCGCGTACGAGCAGTACTTC
TRBV28	.	.	TRBJ1-1	CASSLTGNTEAFF	TGTGCCAGCAGTTTGACGGGGAACACTGAAGCTTTCTTT
TRBV11-2	once	.	TRBJ1-4	CASSSHQTTEKLFF	TGTGCCAGCAGCTCACATCAGACTACCGAAAAACTGTTTTTT
TRBV18	.	.	TRBJ2-7	CASSQGTSYEQYF	TGTGCCAGCTCCCAAGGGACTTCCTACGAGCAGTACTTC
TRBV10-3	.	.	TRBJ2-1	CAISGGSRGGNEQFF	TGTGCCATCAGTGGAGGGTCTAGAGGAGGCAATGAGCAGTTCTTC
TRBV10-3	.	.	TRBJ2-3	CAIKGSDTQYF	TGTGCCATCAAGGGCTCTGATACGCAGTATTTT
TRBV6-1	.	.	TRBJ2-6	CASSGASRVSGANVLTF	TGTGCCAGCAGTGGGGCCTCCAGGGTCTCTGGGGCCAACGTCCTGACTTTC
TRBV30	.	.	TRBJ2-2	CAWSALQAGELFF	TGTGCCTGGAGTGCCCTCCAGGCCGGGGAGCTGTTTTTT
TRBV5-1	.	TRBD2	TRBJ2-3	CASSLDLRERADTQYF	TGCGCCAGCAGCTTGGATTTGCGGGAGAGGGCAGATACGCAGTATTTT
TRBV25-1	.	.	TRBJ1-4	CASSSSAELFF	TGTGCCAGCAGCAGTTCCGCGGAACTGTTTTTT
TRBV2	.	TRBD1	TRBJ2-7	CAAGPGQGYEQYF	TGTGCCGCAGGACCCGGACAGGGGTACGAGCAGTACTTC
TRBV5-1	.	TRBD1	TRBJ2-7	CASSLPGTGPYEQYF	TGCGCCAGCAGCTTGCCCGGGACAGGGCCCTACGAGCAGTACTTC